The 17 T cell receptor beta chains below were found in one sample sequenced in a study of blood T cell repertoires in COVID-19. TCRdb's table, derived via immunoSEQ multiplex PCR, lists solely in-frame clones and lacks some. Of 85,000 to 110,000 clones listed, approximately 88% were seen once; the top ten hold 12%. Sequenced: peripheral blood. Source of these receptors: a human donor in a cohort sampled during active COVID-19.

This chain joins TRBV6-2 or TRBV6-3 and TRBJ1-6; D unresolved. Germline V gene data show CDR1 as MNHEY and CDR2 as SVGEGT. This CDR3 spans 12 amino acids. Between the trimmed V and J ends, which lost 2 bases and 9 bases, there was a span of 5 bases. CDR3 nucleotide sequence: TGTGCCAGCAGTTACGGCCCTTCACCCCTCCACTTT. Translating gives CASSYGPSPLHF.

The chain recombines TRBV7-9 with TRBJ1-1; possibly TRBD1 for D (6 bases). Trimming removed 5 bases at V and 0 bases at J, with 10 bases between. The germline gives CDR1 SEHNR, CDR2 FQNEAQ (reference sequence). CDR3 length: 14 residues. The DNA of the CDR3 is TGTGCCAGCAGCCCGGACAGACTGAACACTGAAGCTTTCTTT. It is translated as CASSPDRLNTEAFF.

This clone was detected only once. The J gene is TRBJ1-1, the V gene TRBV3-1 (or the pseudogene TRBV3-2), with TRBD1 as a possible D gene (5 bases). This CDR3 comprises 14 residues. V was clipped by 4 bases and J by 3 bases, with 12 bases between them. Germline lookup yields CDR1 LGHDT and CDR2 YNNKEL (reference sequence). CDR3 DNA sequence: TGTGCCAGCAGCCTCGGGACTCTGTACACTGAAGCTTTCTTT. Protein product: CASSLGTLYTEAFF.

The chain has TRBV6-6 and TRBJ2-5, with 13 nucleotides matching TRBD2. The CDR3 consists of 16 residues. Per the germline V gene, CDR1 is MNHNY and CDR2 is SVGAGI (reference sequence). The ends lost 6 bases at V and 2 bases at J; junction bases unmatched: 6. The CDR3 DNA sequence: TGTGCCAGCAGAGGACTAGCGGGGGCTCGGCAAGAGACCCAGTACTTC. Amino acid sequence: CASRGLAGARQETQYF.

The genes are TRBV9 and TRBJ2-1; D might be TRBD1 (5 bases). CDR1 is SGDLS, CDR2 YYNGEE, per germline. V lost 2 bases and J lost 1, with 7 bases in between. The CDR3 contains 14 residues. CDR3 sequence: CASSVRVSYNEQFF. CDR3 DNA: TGTGCCAGCAGCGTCAGGGTGTCCTACAATGAGCAGTTCTTC. Variable domain in full (rest from reference TRBV9 and TRBJ2-1): DSGVTQTPKHLITATGQRVTLRCSPRSGDLSVYWYQQSLDQGLQFLIQYYNGEERAKGNILERFSAQQFPDLHSELNLSSLELGDSALYFCASSVRVSYNEQFFGPGTRLTVL.

In this sample, this clone turned up once. The V call is TRBV5-4, the J call TRBJ2-7; D might be TRBD2 (5 bases). With 1 base removed from V and 2 bases from J, the gap between germline ends came to 10 bases. This CDR3 is 14 amino acids long. The germline CDR1 and CDR2 sequences are SGHNT and YYREEE (reference sequence). The CDR3 reads CASSLSSGAYEQYF. The CDR3 DNA reads as TGTGCCAGCAGCTTGTCCAGCGGTGCCTACGAGCAGTACTTC.

The rearrangement uses TRBV3-1 (or the pseudogene TRBV3-2) and TRBJ1-5; D not certain. The ends were cut back, 1 base at V and 7 bases at J, with 14 bases in the middle. This CDR3 is 15 amino acids long. The germline CDR1 and CDR2 sequences are LGHDT and YNNKEL (reference sequence). In DNA, the CDR3 is TGTGCCAGCAGCCAAGGTTTTATGGGAGGCCAGCCCCAGCATTTT. This sequence encodes CASSQGFMGGQPQHF.

The V and J genes are TRBV10-2 and TRBJ2-1, with D maybe TRBD2 (6 bases). The CDR3 is made up of 13 amino acids. The V end was cut by 2 bases, the J end by 6 bases, with 8 bases between. CDR1 is WSHSY and CDR2 is SAAADI in the germline V gene. The CDR3 is CASSEGGANEQFF. The CDR3 coding sequence is TGCGCCAGCAGTGAGGGCGGGGCCAATGAGCAGTTCTTC.

This chain connects TRBV4-3 to TRBJ1-2; the D is unclear. V lost 4 bases and J 4 bases, leaving 10 bases between the germline ends. Germline V gene lookup returns CDR1 LGHNA and CDR2 YSLEER. This CDR3 is built from 13 residues. CDR3 amino acids: CASSRVATYGYTF. The CDR3 DNA is TGCGCCAGCAGCCGAGTCGCTACCTATGGCTACACCTTC.

The rearrangement links TRBV28 to TRBJ1-1; D is unclear. The ends were cut back, 2 bases at V and 7 bases at J, with 11 bases in the middle. Germline V gene lookup returns CDR1 MDHEN and CDR2 SYDVKM. This CDR3 contains 13 residues. The CDR3 loop reads CASSLNSAGEAFF. CDR3 DNA sequence: TGTGCCAGCAGTTTAAATAGTGCGGGTGAAGCTTTCTTT. The entire variable domain, with the rest obtained from reference TRBV28 and TRBJ1-1, is as follows: DVKVTQSSRYLVKRTGEKVFLECVQDMDHENMFWYRQDPGLGLRLIYFSYDVKMKEKGDIPEGYSVSREKKERFSLILESASTNQTSMYLCASSLNSAGEAFFGQGTRLTVV.

The J gene is TRBJ2-3, the V gene TRBV4-3; D not certain. The germline V and J ends were trimmed by 4 bases and 2 bases, with 16 bases remaining between them. The CDR3 is 16 residues long. Germline values: CDR1 LGHNA, CDR2 YSLEER. The chain's CDR3 is CASSPQKIADTDTQYF. For the CDR3, the DNA is TGCGCCAGCAGCCCTCAAAAGATCGCAGACACAGATACGCAGTATTTT.

The chain has TRBV6-2 or TRBV6-3 and TRBJ1-5, with D possibly matching TRBD1 (5 bases). V was shortened by 4 bases and J by 3 bases, with 13 bases between the two germline ends. CDR1 and CDR2 (germline): MNHEY, SVGEGT. This CDR3 spans 15 amino acids. This CDR3 is CASSLARGSNQPQHF. The DNA of the CDR3 is TGTGCCAGCAGTTTGGCGCGGGGGTCCAATCAGCCCCAGCATTTT.

The chain has TRBV5-1 and TRBJ1-2; 7 bases line up with TRBD1. The CDR3 has 14 residues. The V gene end was trimmed by 4 bases and the J gene end by 7 bases; junction bases not matched to a gene: 10. Germline CDR1 is SGHRS and CDR2 is YFSETQ. The CDR3 is CASSLWDSLGGYTF. CDR3 coding DNA: TGCGCCAGCAGCCTGTGGGACAGCCTGGGTGGCTACACCTTC.

This chain joins TRBV6-5 and TRBJ1-2, with 9 bases fitting TRBD1. Germline loops: CDR1 MNHEY, CDR2 SVGAGI. This CDR3 is 13 amino acids long. After removal of 6 bases from V and 5 bases from J, the junction contained 4 bases not matched to a gene. The CDR3 DNA follows: TGTGCCAGCAGCCCAGGGACAGGGTATGGCTACACCTTC. Translating gives CASSPGTGYGYTF.

The rearrangement links TRBV7-9 to TRBJ2-2; TRBD2 aligns across 7 bases. In germline, CDR1 is SEHNR, CDR2 FQNEAQ (reference sequence). The CDR3 runs to 15 residues. With 4 bases clipped from V and 4 bases from J, the junction kept 6 bases outside the gene matches. The CDR3 loop reads CASSSHRLATGELFF. The DNA for the CDR3 is TGTGCCAGCAGCTCGCACCGACTAGCCACCGGGGAGCTGTTTTTT.

The CDR3 coding sequence is TGTGCCAGCGCGGGGGGGCAGGTCGGGTCTGGAAACACCATATATTTT. This codes for CASAGGQVGSGNTIYF. The chain carries TRBV5-4 and TRBJ1-3; D possibly corresponds to TRBD1 (6 bases). The length of the CDR3 is 16 residues. V dropped 7 bases and J dropped 1 base, with 18 bases sitting between them. Germline V gene lookup returns CDR1 SGHNT and CDR2 YYREEE (reference sequence).

The table lists this clone with a count of one. This chain connects TRBV5-4 to TRBJ2-1; D is unclear. The CDR3 has 13 residues. Germline assignment: CDR1 SGHNT and CDR2 YYREEE (reference sequence). Trimming shortened V by 4 bases and J by 6 bases, and 11 bases separated the two germline ends. The CDR3 DNA sequence: TGTGCCAGCAGCCAGCCGTCGGGCAATGAGCAGTTCTTC. Protein sequence: CASSQPSGNEQFF.